This T cell receptor beta chain was sequenced in a study of beta chain features in type 1 diabetes. General study findings and limits: There were fewer insertions and more deletions at the VDJ junctions of type 1 diabetes patients.

Expressed TCRB transcripts got sequenced, as all isolated RNA was reverse transcribed. TCRdb keeps only in-frame clones here, not all; method: immunoSEQ multiplex PCR. Here the sample spans under 450,000 clones, around 16% being singletons. Notes on this clone: What it binds is unknown.

Sequencing was performed on naive CD4+ T cells from blood. The TCR sequence derives from a woman aged 18-29 years in good health.

CDR3 DNA: TGTGCCAGCAGCACCGGAGCTCCGATGGAAAAACTGTTTTTT. Protein product: CASSTGAPMEKLFF. This chain uses TRBV28 with TRBJ1-4; D gene uncertain. Germline-derived CDR1 and CDR2 are MDHEN and SYDVKM. The CDR3 loop spans 14 amino acids. Trimming removed 6 bases at V and 8 bases at J, with 16 bases between.